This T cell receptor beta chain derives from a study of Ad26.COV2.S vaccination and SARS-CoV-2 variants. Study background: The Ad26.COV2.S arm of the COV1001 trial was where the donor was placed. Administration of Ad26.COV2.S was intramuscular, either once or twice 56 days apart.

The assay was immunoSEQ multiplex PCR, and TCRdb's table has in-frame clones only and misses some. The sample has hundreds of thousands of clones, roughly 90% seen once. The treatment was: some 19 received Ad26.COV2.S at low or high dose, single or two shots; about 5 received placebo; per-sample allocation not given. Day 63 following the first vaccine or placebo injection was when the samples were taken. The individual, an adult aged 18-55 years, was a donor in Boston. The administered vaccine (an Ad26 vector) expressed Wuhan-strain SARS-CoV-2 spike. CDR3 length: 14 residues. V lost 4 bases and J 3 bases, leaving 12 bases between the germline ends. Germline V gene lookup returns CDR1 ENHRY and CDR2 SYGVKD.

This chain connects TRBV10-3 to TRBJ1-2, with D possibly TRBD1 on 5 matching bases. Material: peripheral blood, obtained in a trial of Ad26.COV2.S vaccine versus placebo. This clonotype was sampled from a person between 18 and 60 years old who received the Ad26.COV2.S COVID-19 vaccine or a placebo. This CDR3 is CAISVDRGDYGYTF. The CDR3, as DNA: TGTGCCATCAGTGTTGATAGGGGCGACTATGGCTACACCTTC.